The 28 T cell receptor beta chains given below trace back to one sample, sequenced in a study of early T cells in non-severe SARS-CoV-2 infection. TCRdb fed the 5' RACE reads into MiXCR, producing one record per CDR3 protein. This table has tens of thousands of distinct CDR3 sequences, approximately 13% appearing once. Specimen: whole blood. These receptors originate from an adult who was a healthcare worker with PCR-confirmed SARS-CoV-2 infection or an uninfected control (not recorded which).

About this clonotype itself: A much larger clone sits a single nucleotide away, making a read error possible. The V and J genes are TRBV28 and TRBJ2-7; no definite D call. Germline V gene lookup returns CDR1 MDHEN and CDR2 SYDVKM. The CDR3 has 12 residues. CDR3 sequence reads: CACSPDSYEQYF. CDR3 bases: TGTGCCTGCAGTCCCGACTCCTACGAGCAGTACTTC. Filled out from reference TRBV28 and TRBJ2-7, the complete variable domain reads DVKVTQSSRYLVKRTGEKVFLECVQDMDHENMFWYRQDPGLGLRLIYFSYDVKMKEKGDIPEGYSVSREKKERFSLILESASTNQTSMYLCACSPDSYEQYFGPGTRLTVT.

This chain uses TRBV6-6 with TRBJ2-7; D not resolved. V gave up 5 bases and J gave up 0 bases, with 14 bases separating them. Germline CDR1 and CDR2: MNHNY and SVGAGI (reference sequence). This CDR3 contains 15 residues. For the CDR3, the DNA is TGTGCCAGCAGTGAGCCTGGACGCAGCTCCTACGAGCAGTACTTC. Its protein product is CASSEPGRSSYEQYF.

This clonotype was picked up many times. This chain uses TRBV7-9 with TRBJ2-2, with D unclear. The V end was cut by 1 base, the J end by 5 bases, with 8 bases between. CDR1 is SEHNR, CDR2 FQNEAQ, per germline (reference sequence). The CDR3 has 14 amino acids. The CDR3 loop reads CASSLEVRTGELFF. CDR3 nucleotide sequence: TGTGCCAGCAGCTTAGAGGTTCGGACCGGGGAGCTGTTTTTT.

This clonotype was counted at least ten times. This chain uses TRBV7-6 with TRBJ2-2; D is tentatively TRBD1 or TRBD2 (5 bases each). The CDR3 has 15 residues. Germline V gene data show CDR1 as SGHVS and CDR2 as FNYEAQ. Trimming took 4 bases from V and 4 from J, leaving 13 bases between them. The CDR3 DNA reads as TGTGCCAGCAGCTGGGGGACGATTGGCACCGGGGAGCTGTTTTTT. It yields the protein CASSWGTIGTGELFF.

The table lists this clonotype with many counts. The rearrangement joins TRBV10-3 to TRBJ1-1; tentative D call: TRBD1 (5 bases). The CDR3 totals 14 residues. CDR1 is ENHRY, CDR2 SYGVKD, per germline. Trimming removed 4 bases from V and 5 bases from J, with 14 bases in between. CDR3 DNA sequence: TGTGCCATCAGTGTCTTGGACACCAATACTGAAGCTTTCTTT. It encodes CAISVLDTNTEAFF.

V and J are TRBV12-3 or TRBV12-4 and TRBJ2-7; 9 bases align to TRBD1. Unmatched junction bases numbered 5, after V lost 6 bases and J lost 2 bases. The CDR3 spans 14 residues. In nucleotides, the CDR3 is TGTGCCAGCAGGGAACAGGGGGCTGCCTACGAGCAGTACTTC. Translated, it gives CASREQGAAYEQYF.

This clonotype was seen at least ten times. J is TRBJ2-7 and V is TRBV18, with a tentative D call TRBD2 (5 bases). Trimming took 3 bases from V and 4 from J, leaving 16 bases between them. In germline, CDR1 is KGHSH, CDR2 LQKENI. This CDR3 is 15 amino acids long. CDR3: CASSPLAGTLYEQYF. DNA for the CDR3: TGTGCCAGCTCACCCTTGGCGGGTACTCTATACGAGCAGTACTTC.

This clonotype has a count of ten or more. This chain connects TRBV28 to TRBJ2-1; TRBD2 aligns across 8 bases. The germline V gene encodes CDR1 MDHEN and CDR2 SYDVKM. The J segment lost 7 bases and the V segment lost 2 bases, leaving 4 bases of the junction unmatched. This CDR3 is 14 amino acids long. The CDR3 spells CASSLVGRENEQFF. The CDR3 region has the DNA TGTGCCAGCAGTTTAGTCGGGAGGGAGAATGAGCAGTTCTTC.

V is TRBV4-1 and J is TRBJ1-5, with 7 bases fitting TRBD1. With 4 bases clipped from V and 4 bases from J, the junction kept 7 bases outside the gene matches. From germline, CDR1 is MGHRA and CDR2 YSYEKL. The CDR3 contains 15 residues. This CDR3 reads CASSLDRVGNQPQHF. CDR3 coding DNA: TGCGCCAGCAGCCTCGACAGGGTAGGGAATCAGCCCCAGCATTTT.

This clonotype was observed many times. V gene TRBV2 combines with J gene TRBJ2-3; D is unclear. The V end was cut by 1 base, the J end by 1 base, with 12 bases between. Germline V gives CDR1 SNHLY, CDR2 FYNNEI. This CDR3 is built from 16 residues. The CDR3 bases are TGTGCCAGCAGTGAAGGGCAAGCAGCGCGCACAGATACGCAGTATTTT. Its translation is CASSEGQAARTDTQYF.

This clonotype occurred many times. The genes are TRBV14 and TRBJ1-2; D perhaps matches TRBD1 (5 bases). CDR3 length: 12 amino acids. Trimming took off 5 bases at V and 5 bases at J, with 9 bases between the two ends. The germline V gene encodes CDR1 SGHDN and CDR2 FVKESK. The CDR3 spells CASSTGGYGYTF. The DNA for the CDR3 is TGTGCCAGCAGCACTGGGGGTTATGGCTACACCTTC.

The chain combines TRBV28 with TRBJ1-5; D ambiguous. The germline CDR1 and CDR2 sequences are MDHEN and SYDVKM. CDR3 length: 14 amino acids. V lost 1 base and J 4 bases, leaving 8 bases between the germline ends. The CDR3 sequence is CASSLLSDNQPQHF. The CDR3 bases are TGTGCCAGCAGTTTATTGTCGGATAATCAGCCCCAGCATTTT.

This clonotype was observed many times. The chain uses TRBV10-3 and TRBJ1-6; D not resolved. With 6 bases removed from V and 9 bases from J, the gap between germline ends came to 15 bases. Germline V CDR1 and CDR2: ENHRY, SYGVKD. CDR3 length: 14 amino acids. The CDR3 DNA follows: TGTGCCATCAGAGAGCGGGTTTCTTCTTCACCCCTCCACTTT. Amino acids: CAIRERVSSSPLHF.

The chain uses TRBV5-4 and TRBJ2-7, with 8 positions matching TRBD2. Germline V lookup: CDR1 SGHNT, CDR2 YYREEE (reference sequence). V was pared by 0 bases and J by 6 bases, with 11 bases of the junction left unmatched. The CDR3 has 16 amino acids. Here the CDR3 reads CASSLELAGNLLEQYF. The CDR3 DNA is TGTGCCAGCAGCTTGGAGTTAGCGGGGAACCTACTCGAGCAGTACTTC.

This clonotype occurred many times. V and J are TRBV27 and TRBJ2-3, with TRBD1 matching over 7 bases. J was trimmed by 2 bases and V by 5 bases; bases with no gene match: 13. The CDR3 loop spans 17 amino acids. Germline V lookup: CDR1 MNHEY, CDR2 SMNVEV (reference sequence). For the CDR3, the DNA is TGTGCCAGCAGTACGGCGGTGGACAGGCTCCCCACAGATACGCAGTATTTT. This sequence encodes CASSTAVDRLPTDTQYF.

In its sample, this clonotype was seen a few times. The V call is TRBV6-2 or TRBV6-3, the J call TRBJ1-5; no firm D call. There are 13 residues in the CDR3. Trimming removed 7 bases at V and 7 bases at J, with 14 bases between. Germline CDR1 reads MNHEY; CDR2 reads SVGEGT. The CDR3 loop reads CASNTLTGQPQHF. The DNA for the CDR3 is TGTGCCAGCAATACCCTAACGGGGCAGCCCCAGCATTTT.

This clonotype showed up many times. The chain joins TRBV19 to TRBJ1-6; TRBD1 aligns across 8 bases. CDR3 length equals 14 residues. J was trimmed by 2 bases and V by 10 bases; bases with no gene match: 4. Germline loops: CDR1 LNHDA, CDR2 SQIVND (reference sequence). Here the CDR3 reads CATGQDTYNSPLHF. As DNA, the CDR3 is TGTGCCACGGGACAGGACACCTATAATTCACCCCTCCACTTT.

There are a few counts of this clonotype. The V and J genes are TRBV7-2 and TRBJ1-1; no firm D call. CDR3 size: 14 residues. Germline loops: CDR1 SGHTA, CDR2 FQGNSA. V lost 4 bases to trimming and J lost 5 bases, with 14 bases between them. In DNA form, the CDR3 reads TGTGCCAGCAGCTACGATCCGATTGGGACTGAAGCTTTCTTT. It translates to CASSYDPIGTEAFF.

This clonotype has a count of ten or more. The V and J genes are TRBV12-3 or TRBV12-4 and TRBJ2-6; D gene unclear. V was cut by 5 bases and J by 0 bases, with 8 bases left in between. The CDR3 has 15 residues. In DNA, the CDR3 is TGTGCCAGCAGTGAACAGTCCTCTGGGGCCAACGTCCTGACTTTC. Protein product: CASSEQSSGANVLTF.

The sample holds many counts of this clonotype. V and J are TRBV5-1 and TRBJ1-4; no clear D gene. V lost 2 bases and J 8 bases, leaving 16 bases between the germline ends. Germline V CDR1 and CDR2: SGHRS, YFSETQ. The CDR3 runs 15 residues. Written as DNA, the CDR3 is TGCGCCAGCAGCTTTGCCGGACCGAACGTCGAAAAACTGTTTTTT. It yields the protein CASSFAGPNVEKLFF.

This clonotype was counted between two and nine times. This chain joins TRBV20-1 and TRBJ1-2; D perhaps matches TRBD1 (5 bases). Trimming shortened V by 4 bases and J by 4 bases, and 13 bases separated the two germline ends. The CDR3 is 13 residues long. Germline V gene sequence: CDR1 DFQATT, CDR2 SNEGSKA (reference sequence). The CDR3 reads CSATPGGSYGYTF. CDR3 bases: TGCAGTGCTACCCCCGGGGGGAGCTATGGCTACACCTTC.

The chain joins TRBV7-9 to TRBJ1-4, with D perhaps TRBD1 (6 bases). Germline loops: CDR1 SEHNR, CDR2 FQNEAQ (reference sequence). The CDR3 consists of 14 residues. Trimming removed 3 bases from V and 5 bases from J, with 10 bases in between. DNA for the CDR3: TGTGCCAGCAGCTTGGGCAGGGGAAATGAAAAACTGTTTTTT. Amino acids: CASSLGRGNEKLFF. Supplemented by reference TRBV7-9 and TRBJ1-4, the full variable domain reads DTGVSQNPRHKITKRGQNVTFRCDPISEHNRLYWYRQTLGQGPEFLTYFQNEAQLEKSRLLSDRFSAERPKGSFSTLEIQRTEQGDSAMYLCASSLGRGNEKLFFGSGTQLSVL.

The CDR3 loop reads CSARSGDSYEQYF. Written as DNA, the CDR3 is TGCAGTGCTAGAAGCGGGGACTCTTACGAGCAGTACTTC. The chain links TRBV20-1 to TRBJ2-7; TRBD2 agrees at 7 bases. The V gene end was trimmed by 2 bases and the J gene end by 4 bases; junction bases not matched to a gene: 5. This CDR3 region has 13 residues. Per the germline V gene, CDR1 is DFQATT and CDR2 is SNEGSKA (reference sequence).

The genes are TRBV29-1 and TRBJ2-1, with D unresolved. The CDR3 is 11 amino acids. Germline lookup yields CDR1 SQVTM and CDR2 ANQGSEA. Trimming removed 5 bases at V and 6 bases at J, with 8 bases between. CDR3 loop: CSVLLFNEQFF. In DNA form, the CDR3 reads TGCAGCGTTTTATTATTCAATGAGCAGTTCTTC.

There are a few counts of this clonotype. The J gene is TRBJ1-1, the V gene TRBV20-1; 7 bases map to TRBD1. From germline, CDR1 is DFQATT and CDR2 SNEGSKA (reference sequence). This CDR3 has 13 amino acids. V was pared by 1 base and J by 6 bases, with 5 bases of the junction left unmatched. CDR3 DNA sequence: TGCAGTGCTAGAGTCAGGGGGAGAGCTGAAGCTTTCTTT. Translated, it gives CSARVRGRAEAFF.

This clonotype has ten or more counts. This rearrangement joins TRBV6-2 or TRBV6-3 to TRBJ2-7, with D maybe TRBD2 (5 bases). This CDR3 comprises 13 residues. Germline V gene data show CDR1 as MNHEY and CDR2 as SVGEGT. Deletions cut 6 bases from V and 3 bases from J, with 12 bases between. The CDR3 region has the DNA TGTGCCAGCAGCCTCGCAGAGGGCTACGAGCAGTACTTC. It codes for CASSLAEGYEQYF.

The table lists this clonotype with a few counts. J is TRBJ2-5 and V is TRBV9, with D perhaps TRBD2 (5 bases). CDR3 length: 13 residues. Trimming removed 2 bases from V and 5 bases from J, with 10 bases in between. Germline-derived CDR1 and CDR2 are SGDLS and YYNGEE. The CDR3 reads CASSVTSRETQYF. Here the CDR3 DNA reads TGTGCCAGCAGCGTCACTAGTCGGGAGACCCAGTACTTC.

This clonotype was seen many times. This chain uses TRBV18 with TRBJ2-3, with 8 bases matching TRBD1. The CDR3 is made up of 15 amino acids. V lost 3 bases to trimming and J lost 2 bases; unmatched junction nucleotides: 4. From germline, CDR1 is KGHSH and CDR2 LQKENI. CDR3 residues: CASSPKTGATDTQYF. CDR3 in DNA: TGTGCCAGCTCACCGAAGACAGGGGCCACAGATACGCAGTATTTT.